This is a list of T cell receptor beta chains from one sample in a study of blood T cell repertoires in COVID-19. The table came from immunoSEQ multiplex PCR; TCRdb's copy has only in-frame clones and leaves some out. This table holds 250,000 or so clones, approximately 88% found once. Input material: PBMCs or T cells enriched from blood (not recorded which). Receptor source: a woman in her twenties or thirties who had been exposed to COVID-19. The CDR3 runs from the conserved cysteine through the conserved F or W. The D gene is left open where the match is weak. Rows give clone size only sometimes, using once, few, many, or a class for an expanded clone.

TRBV4-2	NA	TRBD2	TRBJ2-5	CASSHSGREETQYF	TGTGCCAGCAGCCACAGTGGGCGGGAGGAGACCCAGTACTTC
TRBV15	NA	NA	TRBJ2-1	CATSRLRLENEQFF	TGTGCCACCAGCAGGCTGAGACTGGAAAATGAGCAGTTCTTC
TRBV11-2	NA	TRBD1	TRBJ2-1	CASSPAPGQGAVNEQFF	TGTGCCAGCAGCCCAGCTCCTGGACAGGGGGCGGTAAATGAGCAGTTCTTC
TRBV5-6	NA	TRBD2	TRBJ2-1	CASSTPAGGRASNEQFF	TGTGCCAGCAGCACACCCGCTGGCGGGAGGGCCTCCAATGAGCAGTTCTTC
TRBV18	once	TRBD2	TRBJ2-3	CASSPMTSGRGRTDTQYF	TGTGCCAGCTCACCAATGACTAGCGGGAGGGGGCGCACAGATACGCAGTATTTT
TRBV2	NA	NA	TRBJ2-7	CASSELYYEQYF	TGTGCCAGCAGTGAATTGTACTACGAGCAGTACTTC
TRBV30	NA	NA	TRBJ1-1	CAWSIQENTEAFF	TGTGCCTGGAGTATTCAGGAGAACACTGAAGCTTTCTTT
TRBV6-5	NA	NA	TRBJ2-1	CASSYSNRGPGTEQFF	TGTGCCAGCAGTTACTCGAATAGGGGTCCGGGTACTGAGCAGTTCTTC
TRBV2	NA	NA	TRBJ1-5	CASRVASGPTGNQPQHF	TGTGCCAGCAGAGTGGCCAGCGGGCCAACCGGGAACCAGCCCCAGCATTTT
TRBV5-4	NA	TRBD1	TRBJ2-6	CASTQGDGANVLTF	TGTGCCAGCACTCAGGGGGATGGGGCCAACGTCCTGACTTTC
TRBV29-1	NA	TRBD1	TRBJ2-7	CSVGQVGGYEQYF	TGCAGCGTGGGACAGGTAGGAGGCTACGAGCAGTACTTC
TRBV24-1	NA	NA	TRBJ2-5	CATSDPAGETQYF	TGTGCCACCAGTGACCCTGCCGGGGAGACCCAGTACTTC
TRBV30	NA	NA	TRBJ2-7	CAWSVGSYEQYF	TGTGCCTGGAGTGTCGGGAGTTACGAGCAGTACTTC
TRBV19	NA	TRBD2	TRBJ2-1	CASKTSGEYNEQFF	TGTGCCAGTAAGACTAGCGGGGAATACAATGAGCAGTTCTTC
TRBV7-2	NA	TRBD2	TRBJ2-7	CASSLRGLAKGSSYEQYF	TGTGCCAGCAGCTTAAGGGGACTAGCGAAGGGAAGCTCCTACGAGCAGTACTTC
TRBV12-3/TRBV12-4	NA	TRBD2	TRBJ2-1	CASGGVPYNEQFF	TGTGCCAGCGGGGGGGTACCCTACAATGAGCAGTTCTTC
TRBV27	NA	NA	TRBJ2-2	CASSPSSTGELFF	TGTGCCAGCAGTCCCTCTAGCACCGGGGAGCTGTTTTTT
TRBV15	NA	NA	TRBJ2-2	CATSRETTVLNTGELFF	TGTGCCACCAGCAGAGAGACGACAGTTCTTAACACCGGGGAGCTGTTTTTT
TRBV6-4	NA	TRBD2	TRBJ2-1	CASSDGLAGYNEQFF	TGTGCCAGCAGTGACGGACTAGCGGGCTACAATGAGCAGTTCTTC
TRBV10-1	NA	TRBD1	TRBJ1-1	CASSEQGAHLDTEAFF	TGCGCCAGCAGTGAGCAGGGGGCGCATCTGGACACTGAAGCTTTCTTT
TRBV3-1/TRBV3-2	NA	TRBD1	TRBJ2-4	CASSPVMGQGMGAKNIQYF	TGTGCCAGCAGCCCAGTAATGGGACAGGGGATGGGGGCCAAAAACATTCAGTACTTC
TRBV2	NA	NA	TRBJ2-1	CASRNQGLHNEQFF	TGTGCCAGCCGTAACCAGGGCTTACACAATGAGCAGTTCTTC
TRBV5-6	NA	NA	TRBJ2-7	CASGGDRTYEQYF	TGTGCCAGCGGCGGGGACAGAACCTACGAGCAGTACTTC
TRBV9	NA	TRBD1	TRBJ1-1	CASSEGQGARYTEAFF	TGTGCCAGCAGCGAGGGACAGGGGGCCCGGTACACTGAAGCTTTCTTT
TRBV7-9	NA	NA	TRBJ2-7	CASSFGTGSYEQYF	TGTGCCAGCAGCTTCGGGACTGGCTCCTACGAGCAGTACTTC
TRBV11-2	NA	NA	TRBJ2-7	CASSLVPVYEQYF	TGTGCCAGCAGCTTAGTCCCAGTTTACGAGCAGTACTTC
TRBV5-1	NA	NA	TRBJ2-7	CASDGSGSSYEQYF	TGCGCCAGCGATGGTAGCGGCAGCTCCTACGAGCAGTACTTC
TRBV5-1	few	TRBD2	TRBJ2-5	CASSPQTSVFQETQYF	TGCGCCAGCAGCCCGCAGACTAGCGTATTTCAAGAGACCCAGTACTTC
TRBV6-2/TRBV6-3	NA	TRBD1	TRBJ1-6	CASSSGRGLDSPLHF	TGTGCCAGCAGTTCGGGCAGGGGGTTAGATTCACCCCTCCACTTT
TRBV27	NA	TRBD2	TRBJ2-2	CASSGLAGASGELFF	TGTGCCAGCAGCGGACTAGCGGGAGCCTCCGGGGAGCTGTTTTTT
TRBV4-1	NA	NA	TRBJ2-1	CASSHSSYEQFF	TGCGCCAGCAGCCACTCTAGCTATGAGCAGTTCTTC
TRBV19	NA	NA	TRBJ1-1	CASSIDDSMNTEAFF	TGTGCCAGTAGTATTGACGACAGCATGAACACTGAAGCTTTCTTT
TRBV12-5	NA	NA	TRBJ2-7	CASGLVLRPSHSYEQYF	TGTGCTAGTGGTTTGGTACTGCGGCCATCCCACTCCTACGAGCAGTACTTC
TRBV6-5	NA	TRBD2	TRBJ2-7	CASSPGGGVSYEQYF	TGTGCCAGCAGTCCCGGGGGGGGTGTCTCCTACGAGCAGTACTTC
TRBV29-1	NA	NA	TRBJ2-1	CSVLLYDEQFF	TGCAGCGTTTTACTGTATGATGAGCAGTTCTTC
TRBV30	NA	TRBD2	TRBJ2-3	CASWGGGTDTQYF	TGTGCCTCATGGGGGGGAGGCACAGATACGCAGTATTTT
TRBV5-1	once	NA	TRBJ1-1	CASSLAAGPGFTEAFF	TGCGCCAGCAGCTTGGCGGCGGGGCCGGGGTTCACTGAAGCTTTCTTT
TRBV7-7	NA	TRBD1	TRBJ2-2	CASSPGGQGITGELFF	TGTGCTAGCAGCCCCGGGGGACAGGGAATAACCGGGGAGCTGTTTTTT
TRBV7-9	NA	TRBD1	TRBJ1-6	CASSSINRGRLINSPLHF	TGTGCCAGCAGCTCTATTAACAGGGGGCGCCTGATTAATTCACCCCTCCACTTT
TRBV10-2	NA	TRBD2	TRBJ2-7	CASSGTSGSISSYEQYF	TGCGCCAGCAGTGGGACTAGCGGGAGCATAAGCTCCTACGAGCAGTACTTC
TRBV4-1	NA	NA	TRBJ1-4	CASSLGHSTNEKLFF	TGCGCCAGCAGCCTAGGCCACAGTACTAATGAAAAACTGTTTTTT
TRBV2	NA	NA	TRBJ1-6	CASLGVLGSPLHF	TGTGCCAGCCTCGGGGTTTTGGGATCACCCCTCCACTTT
TRBV28	NA	NA	TRBJ1-1	CASKGRVKGTEAFF	TGTGCCAGCAAAGGGCGGGTGAAAGGAACTGAAGCTTTCTTT
TRBV6-2/TRBV6-3	NA	TRBD2	TRBJ2-7	CASSPPRTSGEQYF	TGTGCCAGCAGTCCCCCAAGGACTAGCGGCGAGCAGTACTTC
TRBV18	once	NA	TRBJ1-4	CASSPRPQGTNEKLFF	TGTGCCAGCTCACCGAGGCCCCAGGGCACTAATGAAAAACTGTTTTTT